This T cell receptor beta chain came from a study of cytomegalovirus exposure and HLA in healthy donors. Study-level results: Investigators reported 150 to 200 TCR beta chains as tied to cytomegalovirus.

The study ran its PCR with 60 Vbeta and 13 Jbeta primers. Here immunoSEQ multiplex PCR was the method, and the copy in TCRdb shows in-frame clones only, minus some. The data show about 180,000 clones, with roughly 79% seen just once and 2.9% held by the top ten. With respect to this clone: The antigen remains unidentified.

The germline V and J ends were trimmed by 7 bases and 2 bases, with 9 bases remaining between them. The V gene's germline CDR1 is LGHNT and CDR2 FRNRAP. The CDR3 has 14 residues. This rearrangement joins TRBV12-5 to TRBJ2-6; possible D gene TRBD1, 6 bases. Sequenced: PBMCs. The receptor was derived from a male donor in good health and CMV-seronegative. This CDR3 reads CASATGTGANVLTF. DNA of the CDR3: TGTGCTAGTGCTACAGGGACTGGGGCCAACGTCCTGACTTTC.